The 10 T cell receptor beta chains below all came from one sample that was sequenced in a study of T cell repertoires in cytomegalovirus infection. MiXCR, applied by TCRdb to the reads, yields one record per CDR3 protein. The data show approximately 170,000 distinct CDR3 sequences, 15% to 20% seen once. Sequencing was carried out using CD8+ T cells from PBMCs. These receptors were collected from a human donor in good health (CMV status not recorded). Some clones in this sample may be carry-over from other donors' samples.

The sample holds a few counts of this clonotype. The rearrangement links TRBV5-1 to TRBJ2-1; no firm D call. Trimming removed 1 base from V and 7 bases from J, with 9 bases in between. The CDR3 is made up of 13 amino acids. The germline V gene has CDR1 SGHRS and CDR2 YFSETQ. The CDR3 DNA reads TGCGCCAGCAGCTTGACCCCTTGGAATGAGCAGTTCTTC. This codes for CASSLTPWNEQFF. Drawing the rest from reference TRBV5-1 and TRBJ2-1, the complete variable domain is KAGVTQTPRYLIKTRGQQVTLSCSPISGHRSVSWYQQTPGQGLQFLFEYFSETQRNKGNFPGRFSGRQFSNSRSEMNVSTLELGDSALYLCASSLTPWNEQFFGPGTRLTVL.

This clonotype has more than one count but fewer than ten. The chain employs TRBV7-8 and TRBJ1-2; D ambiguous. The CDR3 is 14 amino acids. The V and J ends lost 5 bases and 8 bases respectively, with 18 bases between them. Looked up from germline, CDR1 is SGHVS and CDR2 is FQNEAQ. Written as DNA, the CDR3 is TGTGCCAGCAGCCAATCAGACCCAGGCGGAGGCTACACCTTC. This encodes CASSQSDPGGGYTF.

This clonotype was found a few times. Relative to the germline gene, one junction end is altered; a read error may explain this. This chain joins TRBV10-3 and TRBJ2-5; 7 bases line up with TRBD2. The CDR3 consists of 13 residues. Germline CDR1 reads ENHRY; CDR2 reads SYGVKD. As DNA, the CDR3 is TGTGCCATCAACGGGGACTACCAGGAGACCCAGTACTTC. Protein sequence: CAINGDYQETQYF.

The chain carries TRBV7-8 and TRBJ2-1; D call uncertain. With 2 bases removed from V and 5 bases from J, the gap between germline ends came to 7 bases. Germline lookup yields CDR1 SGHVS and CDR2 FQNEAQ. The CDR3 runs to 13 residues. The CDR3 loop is CASSLNGHNEQFF. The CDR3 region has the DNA TGTGCCAGCAGCTTAAATGGCCACAATGAGCAGTTCTTC.

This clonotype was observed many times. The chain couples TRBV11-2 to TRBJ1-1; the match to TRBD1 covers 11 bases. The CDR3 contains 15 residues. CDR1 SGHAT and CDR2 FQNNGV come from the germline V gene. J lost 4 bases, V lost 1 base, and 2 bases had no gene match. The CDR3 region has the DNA TGTGCCAGCAGCTTAGGGACAGGGGGCGGCACTGAAGCTTTCTTT. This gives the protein CASSLGTGGGTEAFF.

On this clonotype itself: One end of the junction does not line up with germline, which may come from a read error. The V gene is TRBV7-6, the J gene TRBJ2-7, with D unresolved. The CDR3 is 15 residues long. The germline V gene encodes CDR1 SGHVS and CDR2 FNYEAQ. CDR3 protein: CASSLAIGNSYEEYF. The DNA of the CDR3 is TGTGCCAGCAGCTTAGCGATTGGCAATTCCTACGAGGAGTACTTC.

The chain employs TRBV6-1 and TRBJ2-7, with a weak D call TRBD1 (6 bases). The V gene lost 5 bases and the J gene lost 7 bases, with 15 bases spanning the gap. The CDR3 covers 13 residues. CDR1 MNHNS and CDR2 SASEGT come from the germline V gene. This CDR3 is CASSYLGAVEQYF. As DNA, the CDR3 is TGTGCCAGCAGTTATTTGGGGGCCGTGGAGCAGTACTTC.

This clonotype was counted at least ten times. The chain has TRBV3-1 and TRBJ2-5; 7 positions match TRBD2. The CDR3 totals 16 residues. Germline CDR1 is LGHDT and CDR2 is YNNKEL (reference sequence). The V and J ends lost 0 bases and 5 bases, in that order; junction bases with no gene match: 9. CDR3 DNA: TGTGCCAGCAGCCAAGAAGATGGACTAGTGACTGAGACCCAGTACTTC. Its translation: CASSQEDGLVTETQYF.

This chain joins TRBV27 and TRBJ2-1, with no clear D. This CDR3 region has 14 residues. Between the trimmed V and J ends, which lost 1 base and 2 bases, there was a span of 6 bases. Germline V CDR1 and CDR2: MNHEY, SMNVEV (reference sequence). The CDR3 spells CASSLFGTYNEQFF. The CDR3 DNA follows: TGTGCCAGCAGTTTATTCGGCACCTACAATGAGCAGTTCTTC.

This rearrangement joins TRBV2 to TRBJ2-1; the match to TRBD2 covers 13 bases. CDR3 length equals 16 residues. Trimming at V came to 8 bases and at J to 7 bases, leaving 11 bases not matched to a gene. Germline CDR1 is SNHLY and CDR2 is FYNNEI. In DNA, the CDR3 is TGTGCCAGCTCAACTAGCGGGGGGGCTTCGAAGAATGAGCAGTTCTTC. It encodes CASSTSGGASKNEQFF.